The rows below give T cell receptor beta chains drawn from one sample of a study of T-cell reconstitution after alpha-beta-depleted transplantation in children. TCRdb re-called the PCR reads with MiXCR, one entry per CDR3 protein. The repertoire consists of fewer than 350,000 distinct CDR3 sequences, with approximately 7.3% occurring once and the leading ten covering approximately 9.1%. The material sequenced was peripheral blood, taken 360 days after TCRalphabeta/CD19-depleted stem cell transplant. All receptors derive from a female patient under 10 years old who had a stem cell transplant for Fanconi anemia, so the T cells may come from the graft donor. Each CDR3 is given without its conserved first and last residue.

>TRBV7-2
ASSSDIHTQY
>TRBV28
ASSASGGPVPNEQF
>TRBV6-5
ASSYSITGAMNTEAF
>TRBV25-1
ASSERPGNAF
>TRBV15
ATSRASLLDEQF
>TRBV4-1
ASSPPGSGLGTQY
>TRBV6-5
ASSYSHLPLLTLF
>TRBV12-5
ASGLVGQGAEETQY
>TRBV11-2
ASSLWASGGFEQY
>TRBV5-1
ASSLALAGGETQY
>TRBV27
ASSVNRGTEAF
>TRBV4-2
ASRRPSDRDEKLF
>TRBV25-1
ASSAPLGQGFTDTQY
>TRBV5-6
ASHGVGAGANVLT
>TRBV6-2/TRBV6-3
ASWRGTGGYEQY
>TRBV27
ASRTGATEAF
>TRBV2
ASGADRLYEQY
>TRBV18
ASSLSRDTLTEQY
>TRBV20-1
SARAPWAGGQNEQF
>TRBV28
ASLLPSGRAGTDTQY
>TRBV7-9
ASSQPGGIEKLF
>TRBV7-3
ASSRLPQNSPLH
>TRBV7-2
ASSFVVGIYEQY
>TRBV15
ATSRGNRVHEQY
>TRBV28
ASSFLASPTDTQY
>TRBV9
ASSVGLTHTEAF
>TRBV7-9
ASSSWTGGRETQY
>TRBV29-1
SVEDQTMTGSYGYT
>TRBV29-1
SVISGTPYNEQS
>TRBV10-2
ASSEDPNTQY
>TRBV11-2
ASRTTRGYGYT
>TRBV20-1
SARAPTGSYEQY
>TRBV20-1
SASNRAPYGYT
>TRBV6-5
ASRGFYGYT
>TRBV4-3
ASSQLRDSGANVLT
>TRBV5-1
ASSLGTSGNTGELF
>TRBV4-1
ASSQEVGEQF
>TRBV7-9
ASSPRQGARQETQY
>TRBV10-2
ASRRGTVPGNTIY
>TRBV6-9
ASSWWVQETQY
>TRBV7-9
ASSLRRATNEKLF
>TRBV30
AWGRGVNSYNEQF
>TRBV3-1
ASTPGGGIYGYT
>TRBV28
ASSPPDRGRSPLH
>TRBV15
ATSLTHVGTEAF
>TRBV30
AWSVGYVQF
>TRBV3-1
ASSQAVGVTEAF
>TRBV2
ASGDRANYGYT
>TRBV6-2/TRBV6-3
ASSYVQDSLSFYGYT
>TRBV7-8
ASSLRQLSNEQF
>TRBV27
ASSPLQGRGNSPLH
>TRBV5-5
ASSLHSYEQY
>TRBV3-1
ASALGTTNTGELF
>TRBV5-1
ASSLVLSTDTQY
>TRBV21-1
ASDKTTLAESSYEQY
>TRBV7-6
ASSLRGSTVPTDTQY
>TRBV12-3/TRBV12-4
ASLQQGRAF